The sequence of this T cell receptor (beta chain) was determined in a study of shared clonotypes between healthy human individuals. The protocol was immunoSEQ multiplex PCR, while the TCRdb copy is restricted to in-frame clones and leaves out a portion. The data contain some 470,000 clones, 60% to 85% of them singletons. Germline V lookup: CDR1 SGHTA, CDR2 FQGNSA. Germline trimming cut 3 bases from V and 2 bases from J; bases unmatched to any gene: 3. The CDR3 is made up of 14 amino acids. General study results and limits: Sequencing depth was expected to influence donor clonotype sharing.

As to this clone: Antigen: not known.

Recent vaccinations or acute infections were absent in the healthy HIV-negative adult donors. Around 90 million PBMCs served as the genomic DNA source for unsorted samples. The specimen was PBMCs. The TCR originated in a woman in her thirties or forties in good health. Some clones in this sample may be carry-over from other donors' samples. The V call is TRBV7-2, the J call TRBJ2-7; TRBD1 agrees at 8 bases. CDR3 region: CASSLTGVAYEQYF. The CDR3, as DNA: TGTGCCAGCAGCTTGACAGGGGTCGCCTACGAGCAGTACTTC.